This passage covers 5 T cell receptor beta chains from one sample sequenced in a study of T cell responses to AZD1222 COVID-19 vaccine. Clones were read by immunoSEQ multiplex PCR, and TCRdb kept only the in-frame ones, dropping some. The data show about 22,000 clones, approximately 82% seen once. Specimen: peripheral blood, collected on day 0 of AZD1222 vaccination. The source of these receptors is an adult in good health.

The gene calls are TRBV2 and TRBJ2-3, with a possible D match to TRBD1 (6 bases). There are 14 residues in the CDR3. Germline loops: CDR1 SNHLY, CDR2 FYNNEI. V lost 6 bases to trimming and J lost 0 bases, with 10 bases between them. CDR3 sequence: CASRDSASTDTQYF. The CDR3 DNA sequence: TGTGCCAGCAGGGACAGTGCTAGCACAGATACGCAGTATTTT.

The chain combines TRBV11-2 with TRBJ2-4, with TRBD2 as a possible D gene (5 bases). CDR1 is SGHAT and CDR2 is FQNNGV in the germline V gene. The CDR3 loop spans 15 amino acids. The V gene lost 3 bases and the J gene lost 7 bases, with 16 bases spanning the gap. The CDR3 protein is CASSLPRRLGNIQYF. CDR3 coding DNA: TGTGCCAGCAGCTTGCCCCGGAGGCTGGGCAACATTCAGTACTTC.

The J gene is TRBJ1-2, the V gene TRBV7-3; TRBD1 matches at 9 bases. Germline CDR1 is SGHTA and CDR2 is FQGTGA. V dropped 5 bases and J dropped 5; count of bases not matched to a gene: 6. The CDR3 loop spans 14 amino acids. CDR3 DNA sequence: TGTGCCAGCAGCCCGACCGGGACAGGGTATGGCTACACCTTC. Protein product: CASSPTGTGYGYTF.

This clone showed up just a few times. The V and J genes are TRBV9 and TRBJ2-3; TRBD1 matches at 10 bases. This CDR3 has 13 residues. Germline trimming cut 6 bases from V and 6 bases from J; bases unmatched to any gene: 4. Germline assignment: CDR1 SGDLS and CDR2 YYNGEE. The CDR3 sequence is CASTRTGGDTQYF. The CDR3 DNA reads TGTGCCAGCACCAGGACAGGGGGGGATACGCAGTATTTT.

V gene TRBV3-1 (or the pseudogene TRBV3-2) combines with J gene TRBJ1-6; the D is unclear. The germline V gene encodes CDR1 LGHDT and CDR2 YNNKEL (reference sequence). The CDR3 runs 12 residues. Trimming left V 8 bases short and J 8 bases short, with 10 bases between. The DNA of the CDR3 is TGTGCCAGCCGGGCCCCGGATTCACCCCTCCACTTT. Its protein is CASRAPDSPLHF.